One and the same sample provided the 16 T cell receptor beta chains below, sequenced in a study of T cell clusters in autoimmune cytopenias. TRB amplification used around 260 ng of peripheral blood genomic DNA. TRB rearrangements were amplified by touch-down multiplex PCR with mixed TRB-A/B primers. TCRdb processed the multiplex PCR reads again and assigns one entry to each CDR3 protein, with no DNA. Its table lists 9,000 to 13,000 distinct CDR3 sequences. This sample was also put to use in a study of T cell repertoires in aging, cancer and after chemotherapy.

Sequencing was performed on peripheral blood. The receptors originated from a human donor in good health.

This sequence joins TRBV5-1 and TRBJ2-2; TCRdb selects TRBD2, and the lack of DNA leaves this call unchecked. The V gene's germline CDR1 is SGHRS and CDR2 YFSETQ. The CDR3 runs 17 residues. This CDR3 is CASSSSSGSLNTGELFF.

CDR3 protein: CASSYSGWENTQYF. The chain couples TRBV6-5 to TRBJ2-3; there is no DNA to check the TCRdb D call of TRBD2. This CDR3 has 14 amino acids. CDR1 and CDR2 from the germline V gene are MNHEY and SVGAGI.

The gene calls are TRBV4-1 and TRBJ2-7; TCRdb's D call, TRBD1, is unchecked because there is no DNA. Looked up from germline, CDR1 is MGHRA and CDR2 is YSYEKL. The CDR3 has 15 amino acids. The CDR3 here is CASSQGTGGRYEQYF.

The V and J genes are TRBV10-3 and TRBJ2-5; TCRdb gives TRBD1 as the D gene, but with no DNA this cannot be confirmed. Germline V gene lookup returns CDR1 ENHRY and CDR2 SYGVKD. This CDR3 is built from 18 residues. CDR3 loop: CAISESVLGGRFGGTQYF.

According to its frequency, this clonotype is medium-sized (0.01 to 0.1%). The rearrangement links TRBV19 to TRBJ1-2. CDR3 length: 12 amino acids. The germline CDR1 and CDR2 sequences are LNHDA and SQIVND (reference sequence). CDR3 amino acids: CASSRSAYGYTF.

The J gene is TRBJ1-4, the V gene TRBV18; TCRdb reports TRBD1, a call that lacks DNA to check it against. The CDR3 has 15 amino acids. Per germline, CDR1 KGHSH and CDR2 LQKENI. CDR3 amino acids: CASSPSRTEDEKLFF.

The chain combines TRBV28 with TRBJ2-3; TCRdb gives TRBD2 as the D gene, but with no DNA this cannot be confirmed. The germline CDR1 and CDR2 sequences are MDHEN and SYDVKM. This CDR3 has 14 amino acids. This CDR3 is CASISGGRTDTQYF.

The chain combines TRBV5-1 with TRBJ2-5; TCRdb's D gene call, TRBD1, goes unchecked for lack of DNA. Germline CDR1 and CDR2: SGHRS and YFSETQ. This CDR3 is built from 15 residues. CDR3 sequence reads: CASSLRGENQETQYF. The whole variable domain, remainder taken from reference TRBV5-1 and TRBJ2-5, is KAGVTQTPRYLIKTRGQQVTLSCSPISGHRSVSWYQQTPGQGLQFLFEYFSETQRNKGNFPGRFSGRQFSNSRSEMNVSTLELGDSALYLCASSLRGENQETQYFGPGTRLLVL.

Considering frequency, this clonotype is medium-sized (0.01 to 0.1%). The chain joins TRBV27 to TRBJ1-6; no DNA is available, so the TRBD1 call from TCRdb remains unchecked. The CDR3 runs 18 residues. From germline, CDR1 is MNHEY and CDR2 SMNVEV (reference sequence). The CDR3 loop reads CASSLGQGDPLYNSPLHF.

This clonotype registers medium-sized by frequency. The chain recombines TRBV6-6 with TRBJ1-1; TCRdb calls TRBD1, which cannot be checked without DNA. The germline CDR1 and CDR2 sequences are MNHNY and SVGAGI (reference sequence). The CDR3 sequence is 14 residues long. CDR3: CASSYTGRDTEAFF.

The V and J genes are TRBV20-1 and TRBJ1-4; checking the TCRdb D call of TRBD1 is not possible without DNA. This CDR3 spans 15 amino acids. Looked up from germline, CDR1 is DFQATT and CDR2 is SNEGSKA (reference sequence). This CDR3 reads CSARGGGWTNEKLFF.

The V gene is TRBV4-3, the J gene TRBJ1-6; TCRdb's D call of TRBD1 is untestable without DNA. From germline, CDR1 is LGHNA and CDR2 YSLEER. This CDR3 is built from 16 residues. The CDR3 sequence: CASSQDTGTGGSPLHF.

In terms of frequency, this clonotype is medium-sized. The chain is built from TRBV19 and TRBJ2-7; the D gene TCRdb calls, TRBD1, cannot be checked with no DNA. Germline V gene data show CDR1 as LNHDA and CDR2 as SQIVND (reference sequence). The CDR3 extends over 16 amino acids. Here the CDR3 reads CASSIDTGVDPYEQYF.

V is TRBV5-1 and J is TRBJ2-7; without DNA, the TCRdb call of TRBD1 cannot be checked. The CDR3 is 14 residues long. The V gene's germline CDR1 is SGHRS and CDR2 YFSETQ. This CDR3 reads CASSPRKGTYEQYF.

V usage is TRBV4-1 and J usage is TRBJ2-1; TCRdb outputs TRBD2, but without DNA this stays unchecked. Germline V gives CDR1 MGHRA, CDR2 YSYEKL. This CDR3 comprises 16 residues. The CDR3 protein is CASSQAGGGFKNEQFF.

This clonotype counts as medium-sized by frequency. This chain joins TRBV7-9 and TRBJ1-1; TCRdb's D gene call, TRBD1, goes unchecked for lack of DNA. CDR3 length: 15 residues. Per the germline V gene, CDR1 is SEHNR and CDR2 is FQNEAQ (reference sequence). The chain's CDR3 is CASSLGFGQNTEAFF.